The source of this T cell receptor (beta chain) is a study of T cell responses to AZD1222 COVID-19 vaccine. Study-wide background: Investigators merged groups given second doses at roughly 4 or roughly 12 weeks. Study-wide results and limits: After the peak T cell response, and only then, were repertoires sampled. AZD1222 recipients seropositive at baseline numbered only 5 to 7. There were mostly white British donors and more females than males, and clonal diversity was possibly underestimated.

Germline V gene data show CDR1 as SGHAT and CDR2 as FQNNGV. Losses at the gene ends were 1 base for V and 12 bases for J; bases not matched to a gene: 4. The CDR3 consists of 13 residues. A word on this clone: Its target is unknown.

The assay was immunoSEQ multiplex PCR, and TCRdb's table has in-frame clones only and misses some. This table has roughly 120,000 clones, roughly nine tenths appearing once. The chain links TRBV11-2 to TRBJ2-7, with TRBD2 identical over 12 bases. This clonotype was obtained from an adult in good health. Here the sequenced sample was peripheral blood, taken on day 0 of AZD1222 vaccination. The CDR3 bases are TGTGCCAGCAGCTTAGGAGGACTAGCGGGATTGTACTTC. Its translation is CASSLGGLAGLYF.